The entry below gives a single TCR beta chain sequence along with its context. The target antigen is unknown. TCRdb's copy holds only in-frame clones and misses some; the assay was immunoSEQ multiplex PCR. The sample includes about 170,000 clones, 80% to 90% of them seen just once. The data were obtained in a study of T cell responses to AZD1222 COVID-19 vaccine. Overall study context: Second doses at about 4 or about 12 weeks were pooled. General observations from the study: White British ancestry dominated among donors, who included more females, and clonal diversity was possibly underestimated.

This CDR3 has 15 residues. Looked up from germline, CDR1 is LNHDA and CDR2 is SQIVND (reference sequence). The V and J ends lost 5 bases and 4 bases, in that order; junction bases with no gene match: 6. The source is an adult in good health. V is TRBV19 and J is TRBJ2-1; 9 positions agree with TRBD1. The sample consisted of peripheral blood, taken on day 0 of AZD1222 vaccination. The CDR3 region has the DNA TGTGCCAGTAGTGGAGGGACAGGGCCTTACAATGAGCAGTTCTTC. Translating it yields CASSGGTGPYNEQFF.